These 8 T cell receptor beta chains were sequenced from one sample in a study of CD8 T cells in ankylosing spondylitis. Study outcomes and limitations: One TCR beta motif, made up of several highly homologous variants, appeared characteristic of ankylosing spondylitis blood.

Their antigens remain unidentified. TCRdb analysed the 5' RACE reads with MiXCR anew, one entry per CDR3 protein. The repertoire holds about 540,000 distinct CDR3 sequences, about 12% seen once, with approximately 6.2% in the top ten. Sequencing was carried out using blood, either unsorted or a sorted T cell fraction (not recorded which). These receptors all stem from a male donor with ankylosing spondylitis.

The gene calls are TRBV7-9 and TRBJ2-7; possibly TRBD1 or TRBD2 for D (5 bases each). This CDR3 region has 15 residues. Germline loops: CDR1 SEHNR, CDR2 FQNEAQ (reference sequence). Trimming removed 5 bases at V and 4 bases at J, with 18 bases between. The CDR3 region has the DNA TGTGCCAGCAGCGCTCGGTCGGGACCCGGGTACGAGCAGTACGTC. Amino acids: CASSARSGPGYEQYV.

This rearrangement joins TRBV6-4 to TRBJ2-7; the match to TRBD1 covers 7 bases. Germline trimming cut 6 bases from V and 5 bases from J; bases unmatched to any gene: 7. Germline-derived CDR1 and CDR2 are MRHNA and SNTAGT. This CDR3 is 13 amino acids long. CDR3 region: CASRHDREHEQYV. In DNA form, the CDR3 reads TGTGCCAGCAGGCACGACAGGGAACACGAGCAGTACGTC.

The rearrangement joins TRBV25-1 to TRBJ2-4; D perhaps matches TRBD2 (5 bases). Germline loops: CDR1 MGHDK, CDR2 SYGVNS. CDR3 length: 14 amino acids. Between the trimmed V and J ends, which lost 1 base and 8 bases, there was a span of 12 bases. In DNA form, the CDR3 reads TGTGCCAGCAGTGAATTCGGGGAGTATGACATTCAGTACTTC. This encodes CASSEFGEYDIQYF.

This clonotype occurred a few times. The chain uses TRBV20-1 and TRBJ1-2, with a weak D call TRBD1 (6 bases). V was clipped by 6 bases and J by 9 bases, with 20 bases between them. This CDR3 region has 13 residues. The germline V gene encodes CDR1 DFQATT and CDR2 SNEGSKA (reference sequence). The CDR3 reads CSALSPGAKSYTF. CDR3 DNA sequence: TGCAGTGCCCTAAGCCCGGGGGCCAAGAGCTACACCTTC.

This clonotype was picked up many times. This rearrangement joins TRBV29-1 to TRBJ1-1, with D possibly TRBD1 on 5 matching bases. This CDR3 comprises 13 residues. Per the germline V gene, CDR1 is SQVTM and CDR2 is ANQGSEA. Deletions cut 3 bases from V and 1 base from J, with 9 bases between. The CDR3 bases are TGCAGCGTTGAGGGGCAGCAGAACACTGAAGCTTTCTTT. Protein: CSVEGQQNTEAFF.

The V and J genes are TRBV5-1 and TRBJ2-1; the match to TRBD1 covers 8 bases. Germline loops: CDR1 SGHRS, CDR2 YFSETQ. This CDR3 is built from 14 residues. The V segment lost 4 bases and the J segment 6 bases; nucleotides outside the gene matches: 6. The CDR3 is CASSTSGTGNEQFF. CDR3 nucleotides: TGCGCCAGCAGCACCTCCGGGACAGGCAATGAGCAGTTCTTC.

This clonotype was seen more than once but under ten times. The rearrangement joins TRBV12-3 or TRBV12-4 to TRBJ2-3; tentatively, D is TRBD2 (6 bases). The CDR3 spans 15 residues. The V end was cut by 2 bases, the J end by 4 bases, with 13 bases between. In DNA form, the CDR3 reads TGTGCCAGCAGTTTACCAGGGAGGAAAGCAGATACGCAGTATTTT. Translated: CASSLPGRKADTQYF.

The sample holds a few counts of this clonotype. This chain links TRBV19 with TRBJ2-1; possible D gene TRBD2, 6 bases. Germline CDR1 LNHDA, CDR2 SQIVND (reference sequence). The V and J ends lost 3 bases and 3 bases respectively, with 21 bases between them. The CDR3 sequence is 18 residues long. CDR3 sequence: CASSIGPGRDGSYNEQFF. CDR3 sequence (DNA): TGTGCCAGTAGTATCGGTCCAGGCCGGGACGGGAGCTACAATGAGCAGTTCTTC.